This T cell receptor (beta chain) is from a study of T cells in Graves' hyperthyroidism and ophthalmopathy. General observations from the study: Among clonotypes expanded in thyroid above 0.001, most were also found in blood.

This clonotype was observed many times. Its antigen is undetermined. The CDR3 is 12 amino acids. Germline loops: CDR1 MNHEY, CDR2 SMNVEV (reference sequence). V lost 2 bases, J lost 9 bases, and 11 bases lay in between. Authors of the study amplified TCR beta CDR3 regions from RNA transcripts. Primed by the HTBI set, a first-round RT-PCR was run on the TCR CDR3. In TCRdb, the multiplex PCR reads were re-called with MiXCR into one record per CDR3 protein. The sample records about 250,000 distinct CDR3 sequences, approximately 23% being singletons. The chain couples TRBV27 to TRBJ2-7; D is possibly TRBD1 or TRBD2 (7 bases each). The sequenced sample consisted of blood. The TCR comes from a woman between 40 and 50 years old with Graves' ophthalmopathy. The DNA of the CDR3 is TGTGCCAGCAGTTTACAGGGGGGGAGGCAGTACTTC. Amino acid sequence: CASSLQGGRQYF.